Each of the 3 T cell receptor beta chains below was sequenced from the same sample in a study of blood T cell repertoires in COVID-19. Data came from immunoSEQ multiplex PCR; TCRdb stores just in-frame clones and leaves some out. The sample consists of 380,000 or so clones, more than 75% of them appearing once. Sequenced sample: PBMCs or T cells enriched from blood (not recorded which). The receptor source for this set is a young man who had recovered from COVID-19.

A word on this clone: Other DNA sequences from this sample encode an identical CDR3 as well. The rearrangement uses TRBV5-1 and TRBJ2-2, with D unresolved. Per the germline V gene, CDR1 is SGHRS and CDR2 is YFSETQ. Trimming removed 2 bases at V and 2 bases at J, with 7 bases between. CDR3 size: 14 residues. Here the CDR3 reads CASSFSGNTGELFF. The DNA for the CDR3 is TGCGCCAGCAGCTTTTCGGGTAACACCGGGGAGCTGTTTTTT.

In this sample, this clone turned up once. This rearrangement joins TRBV6-5 to TRBJ2-5, with D possibly matching TRBD1 (6 bases). Germline V lookup: CDR1 MNHEY, CDR2 SVGAGI. The CDR3 has 14 residues. V lost 0 bases, J lost 8 bases, and 13 bases lay in between. The CDR3 sequence: CASSYSRTVGTQYF. CDR3 in DNA: TGTGCCAGCAGTTACTCCAGGACAGTAGGCACCCAGTACTTC.

V and J are TRBV7-6 and TRBJ1-3; tentatively, D is TRBD1 (6 bases). Germline CDR1 SGHVS, CDR2 FNYEAQ. V dropped 5 bases and J dropped 0 bases, with 8 bases sitting between them. The CDR3 loop spans 14 amino acids. The CDR3 here is CASSPDSSGNTIYF. The CDR3 coding sequence is TGTGCCAGCAGCCCGGACAGCTCTGGAAACACCATATATTTT.